Each of the 3 T cell receptor beta chains below was sequenced from the same sample in a study of memory CD4+ T cells and cytomegalovirus serostatus. Single viable CD3+CD4+CD8-CD45RO+ cells were sorted as the memory CD4+ T cells. Produced via immunoSEQ multiplex PCR; TCRdb's table is partial and in-frame only. Of approximately 44,000 clones in the sample, 76% are singletons; the top ten hold 1.5% to 2.5%. The sample taken for sequencing was memory CD4+ T cells from blood. These receptors originate from an adult in good health and CMV-seronegative.

The V and J genes are TRBV5-5 and TRBJ2-6; D ambiguous. V was pared by 3 bases and J by 4 bases, with 8 bases between. The CDR3 length is 14 residues. Germline CDR1 and CDR2: SGHKS and YYEKEE (reference sequence). The CDR3 DNA sequence: TGTGCCAGCAGCTCCCAAGGAGGGGCCAACGTCCTGACTTTC. As protein: CASSSQGGANVLTF.

V and J are TRBV7-9 and TRBJ2-7; a possible D gene is TRBD2 (5 bases). V lost 1 base, J lost 5 bases, and 12 bases lay in between. This CDR3 has 14 residues. CDR1 and CDR2 from the germline V gene are SEHNR and FQNEAQ (reference sequence). This CDR3 reads CASSLVSGNDEQYF. The DNA of the CDR3 is TGTGCCAGCAGCTTAGTGTCGGGGAATGACGAGCAGTACTTC.

The rearrangement links TRBV4-2 to TRBJ2-3; TRBD2 matches 7 bases. Germline values: CDR1 LGHNA, CDR2 YNFKEQ. J was trimmed by 1 base and V by 2 bases; bases with no gene match: 0. There are 14 residues in the CDR3. CDR3 DNA: TGTGCCAGCAGCCAAAGCGGGGGCACAGATACGCAGTATTTT. This encodes CASSQSGGTDTQYF.